One T cell receptor (beta chain) is described in this entry. Under the authors' procedure: Amplification with reference gene primers provided the estimates of nucleated cell counts. Some clones are missing from TCRdb's copy, which holds only in-frame ones; the method was immunoSEQ multiplex PCR. V and J calls and clone size are given by that table; D and trimming were obtained from the DNA. The sample has under 250,000 clones, about 90% seen once; the top ten hold over 0.75%. This specimen belongs to a study of blood T cell repertoires in COVID-19. Study background: The cDNA or gDNA used as material had been derived from T cells, B-cell-depleted T cells, or PBMCs.

The receptor was derived from a man in his sixties with COVID-19, enrolled during active disease. Sequencing was performed on peripheral blood.

The DNA for the CDR3 is TGTGCCAGCAGCTTAAGGGACAGGGAGGGCTACACCTTC. This codes for CASSLRDREGYTF. V usage is TRBV7-3 and J usage is TRBJ1-2; TRBD1 aligns across 9 bases. The CDR3 length is 13 residues. Germline assignment: CDR1 SGHTA and CDR2 FQGTGA. V lost 1 base to trimming and J lost 8 bases; unmatched junction nucleotides: 2.